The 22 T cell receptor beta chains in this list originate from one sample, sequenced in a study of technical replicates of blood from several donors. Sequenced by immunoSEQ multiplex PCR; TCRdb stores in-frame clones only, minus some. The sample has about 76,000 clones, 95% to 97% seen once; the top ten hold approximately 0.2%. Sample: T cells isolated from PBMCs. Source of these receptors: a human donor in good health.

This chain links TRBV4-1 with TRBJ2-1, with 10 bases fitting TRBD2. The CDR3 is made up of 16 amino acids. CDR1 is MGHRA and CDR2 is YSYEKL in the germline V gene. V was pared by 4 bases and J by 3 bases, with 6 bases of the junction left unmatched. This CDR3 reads CASSPRVAGGYNEQFF. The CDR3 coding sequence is TGCGCCAGCAGCCCCAGGGTAGCGGGGGGCTACAATGAGCAGTTCTTC.

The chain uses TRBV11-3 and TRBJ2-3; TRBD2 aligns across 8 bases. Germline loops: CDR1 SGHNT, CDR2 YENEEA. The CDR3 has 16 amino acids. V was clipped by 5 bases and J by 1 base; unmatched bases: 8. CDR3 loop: CASSLISGNRTDTQYF. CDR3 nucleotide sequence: TGTGCCAGCAGCCTCATTAGCGGGAACCGCACAGATACGCAGTATTTT.

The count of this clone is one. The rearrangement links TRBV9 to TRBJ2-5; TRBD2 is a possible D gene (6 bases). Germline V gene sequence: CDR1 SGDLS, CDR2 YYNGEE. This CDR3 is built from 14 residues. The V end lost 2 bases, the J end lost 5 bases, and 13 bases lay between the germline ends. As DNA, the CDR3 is TGTGCCAGCAGCGTGGAGGGGCGCTGGGAGACCCAGTACTTC. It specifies CASSVEGRWETQYF.

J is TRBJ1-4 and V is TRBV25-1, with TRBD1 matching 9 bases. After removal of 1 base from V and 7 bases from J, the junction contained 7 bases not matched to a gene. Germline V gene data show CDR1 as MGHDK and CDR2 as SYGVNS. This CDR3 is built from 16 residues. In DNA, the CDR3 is TGTGCCAGCAGTGAATCAGGGGACAGGGTTCGTGAAAAACTGTTTTTT. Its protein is CASSESGDRVREKLFF.

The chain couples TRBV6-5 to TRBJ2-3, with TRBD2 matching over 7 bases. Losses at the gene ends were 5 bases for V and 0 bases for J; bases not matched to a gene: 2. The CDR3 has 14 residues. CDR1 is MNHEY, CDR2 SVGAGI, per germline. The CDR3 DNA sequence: TGTGCCAGCAGTGGGGGGGAGAGCACAGATACGCAGTATTTT. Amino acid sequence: CASSGGESTDTQYF.

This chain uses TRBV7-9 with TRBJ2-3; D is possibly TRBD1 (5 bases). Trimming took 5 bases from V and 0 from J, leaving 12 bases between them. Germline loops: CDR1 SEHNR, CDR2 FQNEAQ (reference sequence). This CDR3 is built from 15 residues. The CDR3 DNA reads TGTGCCAGCAGCCGAGGACACAGTAGCACAGATACGCAGTATTTT. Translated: CASSRGHSSTDTQYF.

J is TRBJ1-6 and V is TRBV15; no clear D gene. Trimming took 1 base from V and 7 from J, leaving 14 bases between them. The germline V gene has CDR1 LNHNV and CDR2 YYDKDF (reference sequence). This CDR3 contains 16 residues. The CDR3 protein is CATSRVAVTPNSPLHF. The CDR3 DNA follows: TGTGCCACCAGCAGAGTTGCCGTGACTCCCAATTCACCCCTCCACTTT.

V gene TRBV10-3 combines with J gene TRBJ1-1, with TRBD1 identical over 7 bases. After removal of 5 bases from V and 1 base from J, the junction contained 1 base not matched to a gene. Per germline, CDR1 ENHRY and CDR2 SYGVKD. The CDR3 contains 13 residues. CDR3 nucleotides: TGTGCCATCAGTAGACAGGGGAACACTGAAGCTTTCTTT. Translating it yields CAISRQGNTEAFF.

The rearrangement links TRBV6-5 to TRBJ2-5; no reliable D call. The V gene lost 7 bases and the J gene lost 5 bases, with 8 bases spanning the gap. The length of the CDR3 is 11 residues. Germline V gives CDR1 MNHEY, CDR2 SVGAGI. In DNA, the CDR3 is TGTGCCAGCACCAAATTGGAGACCCAGTACTTC. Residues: CASTKLETQYF.

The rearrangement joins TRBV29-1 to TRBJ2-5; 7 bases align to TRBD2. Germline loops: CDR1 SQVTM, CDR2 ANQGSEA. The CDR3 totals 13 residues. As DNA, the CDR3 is TGCACTCGGGTATGGTGGGGGGGGGAGACCCAGTACTTC. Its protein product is CTRVWWGGETQYF.

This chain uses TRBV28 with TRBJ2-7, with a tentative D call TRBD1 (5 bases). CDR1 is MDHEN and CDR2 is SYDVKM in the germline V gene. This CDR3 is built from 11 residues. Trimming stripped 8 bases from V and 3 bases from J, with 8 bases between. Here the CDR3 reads CASQGYYEQYF. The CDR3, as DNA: TGTGCCAGCCAGGGTTACTACGAGCAGTACTTC. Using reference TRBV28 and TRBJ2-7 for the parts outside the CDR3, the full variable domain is DVKVTQSSRYLVKRTGEKVFLECVQDMDHENMFWYRQDPGLGLRLIYFSYDVKMKEKGDIPEGYSVSREKKERFSLILESASTNQTSMYLCASQGYYEQYFGPGTRLTVT.

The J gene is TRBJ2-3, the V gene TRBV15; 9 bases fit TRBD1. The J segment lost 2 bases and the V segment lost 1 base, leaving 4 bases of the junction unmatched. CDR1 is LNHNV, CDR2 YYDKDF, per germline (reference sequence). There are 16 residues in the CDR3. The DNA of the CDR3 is TGTGCCACCAGCAGAGGGGACAGGGAGGCCACAGATACGCAGTATTTT. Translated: CATSRGDREATDTQYF.

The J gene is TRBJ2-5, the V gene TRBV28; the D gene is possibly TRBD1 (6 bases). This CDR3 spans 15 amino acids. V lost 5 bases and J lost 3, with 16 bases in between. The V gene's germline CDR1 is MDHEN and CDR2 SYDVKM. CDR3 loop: CASSLDRSFEETQYF. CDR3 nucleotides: TGTGCCAGCAGTCTGGACAGATCATTTGAAGAGACCCAGTACTTC.

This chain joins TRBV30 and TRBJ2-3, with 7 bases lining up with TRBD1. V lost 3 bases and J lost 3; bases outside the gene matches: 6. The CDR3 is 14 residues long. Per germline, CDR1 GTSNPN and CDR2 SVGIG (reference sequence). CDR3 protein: CAWRAGRGTDTQYF. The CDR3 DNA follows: TGTGCCTGGAGGGCGGGCAGGGGGACAGATACGCAGTATTTT. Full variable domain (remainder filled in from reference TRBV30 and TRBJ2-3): SQTIHQWPATLVQPVGSPLSLECTVEGTSNPNLYWYRQAAGRGLQLLFYSVGIGQISSEVPQNLSASRPQDRQFILSSKKLLLSDSGFYLCAWRAGRGTDTQYFGPGTRLTVL.

CDR3 sequence reads: CASSADRVRETQYF. In nucleotides, the CDR3 is TGCGCCAGCAGCGCGGACAGGGTACGAGAGACCCAGTACTTC. The rearrangement links TRBV5-1 to TRBJ2-5, with 8 bases identical to TRBD1. This CDR3 region has 14 residues. V lost 4 bases, J lost 4 bases, and 6 bases stayed unmatched. The germline gives CDR1 SGHRS, CDR2 YFSETQ.

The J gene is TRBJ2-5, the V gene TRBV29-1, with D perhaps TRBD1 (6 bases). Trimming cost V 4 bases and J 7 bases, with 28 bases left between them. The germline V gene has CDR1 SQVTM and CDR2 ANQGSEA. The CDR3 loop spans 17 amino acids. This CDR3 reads CSVVKSGTGSFHPTQYF. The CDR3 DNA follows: TGCAGCGTTGTAAAATCAGGAACAGGGTCCTTTCATCCGACCCAGTACTTC.

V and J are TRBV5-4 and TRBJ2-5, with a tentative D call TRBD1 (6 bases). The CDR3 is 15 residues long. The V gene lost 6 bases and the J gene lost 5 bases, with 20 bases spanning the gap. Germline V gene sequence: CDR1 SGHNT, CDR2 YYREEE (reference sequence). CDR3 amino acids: CASTPRRDQGETQYF. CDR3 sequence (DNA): TGTGCCAGCACCCCACGACGGGACCAGGGGGAGACCCAGTACTTC. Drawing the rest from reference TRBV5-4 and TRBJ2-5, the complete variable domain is ETGVTQSPTHLIKTRGQQVTLRCSSQSGHNTVSWYQQALGQGPQFIFQYYREEENGRGNFPPRFSGLQFPNYSSELNVNALELDDSALYLCASTPRRDQGETQYFGPGTRLLVL.

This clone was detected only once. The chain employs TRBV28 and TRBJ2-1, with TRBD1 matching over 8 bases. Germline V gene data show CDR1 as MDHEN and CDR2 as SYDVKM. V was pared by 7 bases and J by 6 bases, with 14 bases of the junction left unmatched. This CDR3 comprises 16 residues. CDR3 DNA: TGTGCCAGCACTGAGCAGGGACAGGCTCGCTTCAATGAGCAGTTCTTC. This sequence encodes CASTEQGQARFNEQFF.

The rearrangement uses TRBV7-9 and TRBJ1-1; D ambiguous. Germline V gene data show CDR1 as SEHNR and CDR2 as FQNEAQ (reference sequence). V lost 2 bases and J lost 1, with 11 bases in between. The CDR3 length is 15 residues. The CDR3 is CASSLIDTSNTEAFF. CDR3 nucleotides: TGTGCCAGCAGCTTAATAGACACCTCGAACACTGAAGCTTTCTTT.

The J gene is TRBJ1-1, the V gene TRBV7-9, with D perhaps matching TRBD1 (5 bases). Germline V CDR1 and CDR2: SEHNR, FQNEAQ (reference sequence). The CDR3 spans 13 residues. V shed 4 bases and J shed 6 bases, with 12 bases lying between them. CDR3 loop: CASSSDQGPEAFF. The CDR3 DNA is TGTGCCAGCAGCTCCGATCAGGGTCCTGAAGCTTTCTTT. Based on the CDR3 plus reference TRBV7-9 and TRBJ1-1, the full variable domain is DTGVSQNPRHKITKRGQNVTFRCDPISEHNRLYWYRQTLGQGPEFLTYFQNEAQLEKSRLLSDRFSAERPKGSFSTLEIQRTEQGDSAMYLCASSSDQGPEAFFGQGTRLTVV.

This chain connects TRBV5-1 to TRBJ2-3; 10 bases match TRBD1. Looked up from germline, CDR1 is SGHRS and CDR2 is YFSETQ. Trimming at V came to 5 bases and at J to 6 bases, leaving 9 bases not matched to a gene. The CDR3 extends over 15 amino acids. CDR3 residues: CASSGKTGGVDTQYF. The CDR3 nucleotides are TGCGCCAGCAGTGGGAAGACAGGGGGCGTGGATACGCAGTATTTT.

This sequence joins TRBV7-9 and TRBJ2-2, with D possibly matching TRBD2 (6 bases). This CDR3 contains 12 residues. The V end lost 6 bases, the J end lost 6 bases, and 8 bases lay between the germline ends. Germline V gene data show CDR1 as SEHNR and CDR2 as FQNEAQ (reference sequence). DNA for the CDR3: TGTGCCAGCAGGACTAGTCCCGGGGAGCTGTTTTTT. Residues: CASRTSPGELFF.